This passage covers 30 T cell receptor beta chains from one sample sequenced in a study of CD8 T cells in Susac syndrome. Random hexamers were used to reverse transcribe an amount of about 0.45 to 1 ug RNA. TCRdb processed the immunoSEQ multiplex PCR reads anew with MiXCR; each CDR3 protein has one entry. The table has some 110,000 distinct CDR3 sequences, just over 95% seen once. The sequenced sample consisted of CD4+ T cells from PBMCs. These receptors originate from a human donor with Susac syndrome.

The chain is built from TRBV4-2 and TRBJ2-7, with TRBD1 as a possible D gene (6 bases). This CDR3 spans 14 amino acids. The germline V gene has CDR1 LGHNA and CDR2 YNFKEQ. V lost 1 base, J lost 4 bases, and 11 bases lay in between. The CDR3 DNA sequence: TGTGCCAGCAGCCAAGGTAACAGGGAGTACGAGCAGTACTTC. This translates into CASSQGNREYEQYF.

The J gene is TRBJ2-3, the V gene TRBV29-1, with 11 bases lining up with TRBD2. V shed 3 bases and J 0 bases; nucleotides not matched to a gene: 5. Germline CDR1 is SQVTM and CDR2 is ANQGSEA. The CDR3 sequence is 16 residues long. The CDR3 DNA reads TGCAGCGTTGATGGGTGGACTAGCGGGAGCACAGATACGCAGTATTTT. Residues: CSVDGWTSGSTDTQYF.

The chain couples TRBV2 to TRBJ1-2, with D unresolved. The CDR3 contains 13 residues. CDR1 is SNHLY and CDR2 is FYNNEI in the germline V gene. V lost 5 bases to trimming and J lost 3 bases, with 10 bases between them. The CDR3 DNA reads TGTGCCAGCAGTTGGGAGGTTGACTATGGCTACACCTTC. Translated, it gives CASSWEVDYGYTF.

The V and J genes are TRBV20-1 and TRBJ2-1, with 9 positions matching TRBD2. The V gene end was trimmed by 7 bases and the J gene end by 6 bases; junction bases not matched to a gene: 10. Germline CDR1 DFQATT, CDR2 SNEGSKA (reference sequence). The CDR3 loop spans 14 amino acids. CDR3 amino acids: CSVNSGSFINEQFF. Written as DNA, the CDR3 is TGCAGTGTCAATAGCGGGAGTTTTATCAATGAGCAGTTCTTC.

The V call is TRBV6-6, the J call TRBJ1-2, with D uncertain. The V gene's germline CDR1 is MNHNY and CDR2 SVGAGI (reference sequence). The CDR3 has 12 amino acids. V dropped 4 bases and J dropped 7 bases, with 10 bases sitting between them. CDR3 region: CASSSPPGGYTF. The CDR3 DNA follows: TGTGCCAGCAGTTCCCCCCCTGGTGGCTACACCTTC.

V usage is TRBV18 and J usage is TRBJ2-1; 8 bases line up with TRBD1. Germline V gene data show CDR1 as KGHSH and CDR2 as LQKENI. The V segment lost 3 bases and the J segment 2 bases; nucleotides outside the gene matches: 9. The CDR3 spans 17 residues. CDR3 residues: CASSPSLDRVAYNEQFF. DNA for the CDR3: TGTGCCAGCTCACCCTCCTTGGACAGGGTCGCCTACAATGAGCAGTTCTTC.

The rearrangement joins TRBV30 to TRBJ2-7, with 9 bases fitting TRBD2. The CDR3 consists of 15 residues. Trimming cost V 1 base and J 3 bases; bases outside gene matches: 7. Germline V gives CDR1 GTSNPN, CDR2 SVGIG (reference sequence). CDR3 bases: TGTGCCTGGAGTGATGGGACTAGCAGGAACTACGAGCAGTACTTC. This gives the protein CAWSDGTSRNYEQYF.

The J gene is TRBJ1-2, the V gene TRBV4-2; a weak D match, TRBD1 (6 bases). V dropped 2 bases and J dropped 8 bases, with 12 bases sitting between them. Looked up from germline, CDR1 is LGHNA and CDR2 is YNFKEQ. The CDR3 consists of 13 residues. CDR3 amino acids: CASSQLGARGYTF. The CDR3 DNA follows: TGTGCCAGCAGCCAACTGGGGGCGCGAGGCTACACCTTC.

This chain links TRBV27 with TRBJ2-3, with 7 bases aligning to TRBD1. Germline V gene sequence: CDR1 MNHEY, CDR2 SMNVEV (reference sequence). The CDR3 spans 16 residues. The V gene end was trimmed by 2 bases and the J gene end by 6 bases; junction bases not matched to a gene: 11. The CDR3 sequence is CASSLQTGRGPDTQYF. CDR3 sequence (DNA): TGTGCCAGCAGTTTACAGACAGGGCGCGGGCCGGATACGCAGTATTTT.

The rearrangement joins TRBV19 to TRBJ2-4; 9 bases fit TRBD1. J was trimmed by 6 bases and V by 6 bases; bases with no gene match: 3. The CDR3 has 13 amino acids. Germline CDR1 is LNHDA and CDR2 is SQIVND (reference sequence). The CDR3 sequence is CASRKDRGNIQYF. The CDR3 DNA is TGTGCCAGTAGGAAGGACAGGGGAAACATTCAGTACTTC. Based on the CDR3 plus reference TRBV19 and TRBJ2-4, the full variable domain is DGGITQSPKYLFRKEGQNVTLSCEQNLNHDAMYWYRQDPGQGLRLIYYSQIVNDFQKGDIAEGYSVSREKKESFPLTVTSAQKNPTAFYLCASRKDRGNIQYFGAGTRLSVL.

The table lists this clonotype with a count of one. The chain is built from TRBV12-3 or TRBV12-4 and TRBJ2-1; D assignment may be TRBD1 or TRBD2 (5 bases each). V gave up 3 bases and J gave up 10 bases, with 10 bases separating them. This CDR3 spans 12 amino acids. The CDR3 DNA is TGTGCCAGCAGTTTTAGGGACCTCGAGCAGTTCTTC. This translates into CASSFRDLEQFF.

The chain combines TRBV7-9 with TRBJ1-1, with TRBD1 matching 8 bases. The CDR3 extends over 15 amino acids. Germline CDR1 and CDR2: SEHNR and FQNEAQ (reference sequence). Unmatched junction bases numbered 7, after V lost 3 bases and J lost 4 bases. CDR3 coding DNA: TGTGCCAGCAGCTTCGGAGACAGGGGCGGCACTGAAGCTTTCTTT. Residues: CASSFGDRGGTEAFF.

This chain links TRBV15 with TRBJ2-1, with D possibly matching TRBD1 (5 bases). The V gene's germline CDR1 is LNHNV and CDR2 YYDKDF (reference sequence). The CDR3 loop spans 17 amino acids. The V end lost 0 bases, the J end lost 0 bases, and 12 bases lay between the germline ends. DNA of the CDR3: TGTGCCACCAGCAGAGATGGTAGGGGTAGCTCCTACAATGAGCAGTTCTTC. This encodes CATSRDGRGSSYNEQFF.

The J gene is TRBJ1-1, the V gene TRBV4-3; D remains unclear. The germline V gene encodes CDR1 LGHNA and CDR2 YSLEER. Trimming shortened V by 0 bases and J by 3 bases, and 8 bases separated the two germline ends. This CDR3 comprises 14 residues. CDR3 protein: CASSQEVKYTEAFF. The CDR3 nucleotides read TGCGCCAGCAGCCAAGAAGTCAAGTACACTGAAGCTTTCTTT.

The gene calls are TRBV5-1 and TRBJ1-1; D remains ambiguous. Germline-derived CDR1 and CDR2 are SGHRS and YFSETQ. The CDR3 runs to 11 residues. V gave up 8 bases and J gave up 2 bases, with 7 bases separating them. CDR3 residues: CARSRNTEAFF. For the CDR3, the DNA is TGCGCCAGAAGCCGTAACACTGAAGCTTTCTTT.

The V call is TRBV19, the J call TRBJ2-4; D is perhaps TRBD1 (6 bases). The germline gives CDR1 LNHDA, CDR2 SQIVND (reference sequence). The CDR3 covers 14 residues. The V gene lost 1 base and the J gene lost 6 bases, with 10 bases spanning the gap. The CDR3 loop is CASSIGGPGNIQYF. The CDR3 region has the DNA TGTGCCAGTAGTATAGGGGGGCCGGGAAACATTCAGTACTTC.

The genes are TRBV28 and TRBJ1-3; D ambiguous. Germline V lookup: CDR1 MDHEN, CDR2 SYDVKM. Deletions cut 2 bases from V and 0 bases from J, with 11 bases between. CDR3 length: 16 residues. The CDR3 bases are TGTGCCAGCAGTTTAGGTCCGCTCTACTCTGGAAACACCATATATTTT. Amino acid sequence: CASSLGPLYSGNTIYF.

The chain combines TRBV20-1 with TRBJ1-5, with TRBD1 matching over 7 bases. Germline V gene sequence: CDR1 DFQATT, CDR2 SNEGSKA (reference sequence). After removal of 3 bases from V and 5 bases from J, the junction contained 10 bases not matched to a gene. The CDR3 sequence is 15 residues long. The CDR3 coding sequence is TGCAGTGCTAGTTCTGGACAGGACCGTTATCAGCCCCAGCATTTT. It yields the protein CSASSGQDRYQPQHF.

The rearrangement links TRBV24-1 to TRBJ2-2; D is unclear. Germline V lookup: CDR1 KGHDR, CDR2 SFDVKD. CDR3 length: 15 residues. V was trimmed by 4 bases and J by 7 bases, leaving 15 bases between them. The CDR3 loop is CATSDPTQVGGELFF. For the CDR3, the DNA is TGTGCCACCAGTGACCCGACCCAGGTCGGCGGGGAGCTGTTTTTT.

The V and J genes are TRBV20-1 and TRBJ2-3; 7 bases agree with TRBD1. The CDR3 covers 16 residues. In germline, CDR1 is DFQATT, CDR2 SNEGSKA (reference sequence). The trim removed 6 bases at V and 3 bases at J, leaving 15 bases unmatched. The CDR3 region is CSAGGRGRGSTDTQYF. The DNA of the CDR3 is TGCAGTGCCGGAGGACGCGGCAGGGGGTCTACAGATACGCAGTATTTT.

A single count supports this clonotype. J is TRBJ2-3 and V is TRBV7-2; D gene unclear. The CDR3 runs to 13 residues. Deletions cut 5 bases from V and 3 bases from J, with 9 bases between. Germline V CDR1 and CDR2: SGHTA, FQGNSA. CDR3 nucleotides: TGTGCCAGCAGCCGTAGGGAAACAGATACGCAGTATTTT. The encoded protein is CASSRRETDTQYF.

V gene TRBV5-1 combines with J gene TRBJ2-1; TRBD2 aligns across 7 bases. Unmatched junction bases numbered 10, after V lost 4 bases and J lost 6 bases. The CDR3 totals 15 residues. Germline V gives CDR1 SGHRS, CDR2 YFSETQ. CDR3 in DNA: TGCGCCAGCAGCCCCGGGACTAAAGGGACCAATGAGCAGTTCTTC. This translates into CASSPGTKGTNEQFF.

The V gene is TRBV20-1, the J gene TRBJ2-7; TRBD1 agrees at 9 bases. V shed 2 bases, J shed 2 bases, and the junction held 7 bases outside the gene matches. This CDR3 is built from 15 residues. The germline V gene encodes CDR1 DFQATT and CDR2 SNEGSKA (reference sequence). CDR3 bases: TGCAGTGCTAGATCCCACGGGACAGGGACCTACGAGCAGTACTTC. Amino acid sequence: CSARSHGTGTYEQYF.

The rearrangement links TRBV20-1 to TRBJ2-1, with 9 bases matching TRBD1. Germline-derived CDR1 and CDR2 are DFQATT and SNEGSKA (reference sequence). V lost 6 bases and J lost 10; bases outside the gene matches: 10. The CDR3 loop spans 13 amino acids. This chain's CDR3 is CSAKGTGTGEQFF. Here the CDR3 DNA reads TGCAGTGCCAAAGGGACAGGGACGGGGGAGCAGTTCTTC.

This clonotype has a single count. The rearrangement joins TRBV6-2 or TRBV6-3 to TRBJ1-1; 7 nucleotides line up with TRBD1. The J segment lost 6 bases and the V segment lost 6 bases, leaving 10 bases of the junction unmatched. The CDR3 has 14 residues. Germline CDR1 MNHEY, CDR2 SVGEGT. CDR3 sequence reads: CASRNRGEKAEAFF. The CDR3 coding sequence is TGTGCCAGCAGAAACAGGGGAGAAAAAGCTGAAGCTTTCTTT.

CDR3 residues: CASSTPLRTGDYEQYF. The CDR3 DNA follows: TGTGCCAGCAGCACCCCCCTGAGGACAGGGGACTACGAGCAGTACTTC. J is TRBJ2-7 and V is TRBV7-9, with 9 positions matching TRBD1. Germline CDR1 reads SEHNR; CDR2 reads FQNEAQ (reference sequence). The V gene end was trimmed by 5 bases and the J gene end by 3 bases; junction bases not matched to a gene: 11. The CDR3 totals 16 residues.

In nucleotides, the CDR3 is TGCAGCGCAATAATGCGGGACAGGGGAGGCACCGGGGAGCTGTTTTTT. The encoded protein is CSAIMRDRGGTGELFF. V is TRBV20-1 and J is TRBJ2-2, with 10 bases lining up with TRBD1. The CDR3 has 16 residues. The germline gives CDR1 DFQATT, CDR2 SNEGSKA (reference sequence).

The V and J genes are TRBV12-3 or TRBV12-4 and TRBJ1-2; 11 nucleotides align to TRBD1. This CDR3 contains 15 residues. V was clipped by 3 bases and J by 4 bases; unmatched bases: 4. In DNA form, the CDR3 reads TGTGCCAGCAGTTTCGGGGACAGGGGGTCCTATGGCTACACCTTC. The encoded protein is CASSFGDRGSYGYTF.

V usage is TRBV3-1 and J usage is TRBJ2-1; the match to TRBD2 covers 9 bases. This CDR3 region has 16 residues. V dropped 7 bases and J dropped 3; count of bases not matched to a gene: 10. Germline CDR1 LGHDT, CDR2 YNNKEL (reference sequence). CDR3 sequence (DNA): TGTGCCAGCAATCACCTGACTAGCGGACTCTACAATGAGCAGTTCTTC. Translation: CASNHLTSGLYNEQFF.

V gene TRBV30 combines with J gene TRBJ2-1; 8 nucleotides match TRBD2. The CDR3 totals 14 residues. The germline V gene encodes CDR1 GTSNPN and CDR2 SVGIG (reference sequence). V shed 8 bases, J shed 14 bases, and the junction held 20 bases outside the gene matches. The CDR3 sequence is CAAIGRREETREFF. In nucleotides, the CDR3 is TGTGCCGCTATAGGTAGGCGGGAGGAAACGAGGGAGTTCTTC.